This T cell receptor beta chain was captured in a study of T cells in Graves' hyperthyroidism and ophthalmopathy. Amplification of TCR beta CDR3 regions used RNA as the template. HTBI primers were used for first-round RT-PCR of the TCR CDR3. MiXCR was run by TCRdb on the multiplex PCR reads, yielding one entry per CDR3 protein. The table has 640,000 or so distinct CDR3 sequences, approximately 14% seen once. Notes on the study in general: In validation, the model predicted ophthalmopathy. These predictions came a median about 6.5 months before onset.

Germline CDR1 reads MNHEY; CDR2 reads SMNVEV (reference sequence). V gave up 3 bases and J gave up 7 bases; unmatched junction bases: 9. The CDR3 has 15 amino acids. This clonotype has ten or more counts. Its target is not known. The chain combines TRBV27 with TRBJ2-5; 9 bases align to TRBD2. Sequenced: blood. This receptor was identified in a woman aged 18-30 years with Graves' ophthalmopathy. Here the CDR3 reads CASSLLAGGPLTQYF. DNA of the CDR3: TGTGCCAGCAGTTTGTTGGCGGGAGGGCCTTTGACCCAGTACTTC.